The T cell receptor beta chain under discussion was sequenced for a study of blood T cells in healthy people across ages (dated by TCRdb to the mid-2010s). Regarding the research as a whole: In model experiments, roughly one uniquely barcoded TCR beta cDNA molecule per two T cells was captured by template switching. The study measured age-related changes in TCR beta repertoire diversity using deep sequencing normalized with unique cDNA molecular identifiers. The donors were split into four age groups: young (average about 15 years), middle-aged (about 40), aged (roughly 60) and long-lived (82). To avoid experimental bias, donors of different ages were distributed randomly across sequencing lanes. Two additional independent replicas of 1 million unique cDNA reads from the same blood draw were analyzed for two donors (one aged 18 to 30 and one aged 80 or older).

Donors were 39 systemically healthy Caucasian individuals from Russia aged 6 to 90 years. Each donor gave 8 to 10 milliliters of peripheral blood, drawn into EDTA-treated Vacutainer tubes. Ficoll-Paque density-gradient centrifugation was used to isolate PBMCs, with at least 6.5 million per sample. Total RNA, at least 6 micrograms per sample, was extracted from PBMCs with Trizol reagent. Naive CD45RAhigh/CD27high T cell percentages were measured by flow cytometry on a PBMC aliquot from every donor. The investigation overall reported the following: There was a strong correlation between observed TCR beta diversity and the percentage of naive T cells measured by flow cytometry. Because donor CMV infection status was unknown, age-related changes in expanded clonotypes were potentially confounded. The long-lived group showed more naive CD4+ T cells, fewer expanded clones and increased TCR diversity than the aged group, suggesting age selection. Since profiling was done on bulk unsorted PBMCs, naive and antigen-experienced compartments could not be conclusively compared. Estimates of total diversity based on one million sequenced T cells were regarded as lower bounds and as underestimates. Observed TCR beta diversity per million T cells fell roughly linearly with age, and a significant reduction was already apparent by age about 43.

Library preparation used 5' RACE. Sequenced on an Illumina HiSeq 2500. A second PCR of about 6 to 12 cycles was performed with a sample-barcoded 5' primer and a J-beta primer mix. A template-switch 5' adaptor carrying 12 random nucleotides introduced a unique molecular identifier onto each TCR beta cDNA molecule. Each sample yielded at least 3 million CDR3-containing paired-end reads. First-strand cDNA synthesis was performed from all RNA using the Mint cDNA synthesis kit, with priming by a TRBC-specific oligonucleotide. Following uracil-DNA glycosylase treatment, all cDNA underwent a first 18-cycle PCR with the universal primers M1SS and BC2_uni_R. Per the original workflow: Normalization of each sample was performed by random selection of 1 million high-quality reads, each carrying a distinct molecular identifier. Reads with shared molecular identifiers were discarded instead of being binned into consensus sequences. MiTCR, with a Q25 quality threshold and the strictest error-elimination algorithm, was used for CDR3 identification, clonotype clustering and error correction. Lower-bound total TCR beta diversity was estimated with a nonparametric unseen species model using Euler transformation. In TCRdb, the public reads were trimmed at Q25 with fastp and aligned with MiXCR, with productive beta chains retained. One record per CDR3 amino acid sequence lists the most common genes and DNA. The authors' filters were not applied to this entry. The sample table records 2 million or so distinct CDR3 sequences; 40% to 55% of these occur just once. 2% to 2.5% of the sample belongs to the ten largest clones.

As for this clonotype: Its antigen has not been determined. Base qualities are not provided; no much larger clone lies one nucleotide away.

V loses 5 bases of germline sequence and J loses 6 bases, and the interval between the two ends is 17 bases. The CDR3, from cysteine to phenylalanine, totals 15 residues. The entry retains the CDR3 DNA only, 45 bases that are in frame from base 1. The CDR1 and CDR2 encoded by the germline V gene are SGHTA and FQGNSA. This sequence originates from a woman between 40 and 50 years old in good health. The V and J segments used are TRBV7-2 and TRBJ2-1; no D gene call is confident. Source material: blood. CDR3 protein: CASSLRTPVSNEQFF. The nucleotide sequence is given as TGTGCCAGCAGCCTTAGAACCCCAGTTTCCAATGAGCAGTTCTTC. The variable domain in full, with residues beyond the CDR3 obtained from the reference TRBV7-2 and TRBJ2-1 genes, is GAGVSQSPSNKVTEKGKDVELRCDPISGHTALYWYRQSLGQGLEFLIYFQGNSAPDKSGLPSDRFSAERTGGSVSTLTIQRTQQEDSAVYLCASSLRTPVSNEQFFGPGTRLTVL.